This TCR beta chain stems from a study of blood T cell repertoires in COVID-19. Study in general: Collection of acute and convalescent COVID-19 samples took place in the United States, Italy and Spain. In each case, the material was cDNA or gDNA derived from T cells, B-cell-depleted T cells, or PBMCs.

Germline V gene data show CDR1 as MNHEY and CDR2 as SVGEGT. Trimming removed 1 base at V and 2 bases at J, with 2 bases between. The length of the CDR3 is 12 residues. Original analysis: Using reference gene primer amplification, nucleated cell counts were estimated. The repertoire was sequenced with immunoSEQ multiplex PCR; TCRdb's copy has only in-frame clones and lacks some. V, J and clone size were drawn from that table, and D and trimming were deduced from the DNA. This repertoire shows 200,000 to 250,000 clones, approximately 79% found once; its top ten account for around 4.1%. The sequence was obtained from a woman between 40 and 50 years old with active or convalescent COVID-19. The V call is TRBV6-2 or TRBV6-3, the J call TRBJ1-2; D call uncertain. Sequencing was performed on peripheral blood. CDR3 coding DNA: TGTGCCAGCAGTTACTTAAACTATGGCTACACCTTC. It encodes CASSYLNYGYTF.